Sequencing of this T cell receptor beta chain was carried out in a study of vaccination effects on CD4 cells after COVID-19. Using viral peptide pools, the ViraFEST assay grew out antigen-specific CD4+ T cells prior to sequencing. Culturing for 9 to 10 days preceded CD4+ T cell isolation. Nucleocapsid antibodies stayed negative before and after vaccination, showing no earlier SARS-CoV-2 infection. This clone was recorded once. Its target is not known. This table comes from immunoSEQ multiplex PCR, and its TCRdb copy is limited to in-frame clones, with some not included. Of 55,000 to 75,000 clones detected, 65% to 85% appear once; the ten largest clones hold about 4.1%. This sequence was found in a human donor who received a COVID-19 vaccine. This specimen was CD4+ T cells from PBMCs cultured with HCoV-OC43 spike peptides, taken before COVID-19 vaccination. The subset is: HCoV-OC43 spike overlapping peptide pool stimulation.

DNA for the CDR3: TGTGCCAGCAGTTTACCTCTTAGCGGGGGGAGGCAAGAGACCCAGTACTTC. Protein product: CASSLPLSGGRQETQYF. The chain has TRBV28 and TRBJ2-5; TRBD2 aligns across 10 bases. Germline loops: CDR1 MDHEN, CDR2 SYDVKM. The CDR3 is 17 residues long. Losses at the gene ends were 2 bases for V and 2 bases for J; bases not matched to a gene: 8.